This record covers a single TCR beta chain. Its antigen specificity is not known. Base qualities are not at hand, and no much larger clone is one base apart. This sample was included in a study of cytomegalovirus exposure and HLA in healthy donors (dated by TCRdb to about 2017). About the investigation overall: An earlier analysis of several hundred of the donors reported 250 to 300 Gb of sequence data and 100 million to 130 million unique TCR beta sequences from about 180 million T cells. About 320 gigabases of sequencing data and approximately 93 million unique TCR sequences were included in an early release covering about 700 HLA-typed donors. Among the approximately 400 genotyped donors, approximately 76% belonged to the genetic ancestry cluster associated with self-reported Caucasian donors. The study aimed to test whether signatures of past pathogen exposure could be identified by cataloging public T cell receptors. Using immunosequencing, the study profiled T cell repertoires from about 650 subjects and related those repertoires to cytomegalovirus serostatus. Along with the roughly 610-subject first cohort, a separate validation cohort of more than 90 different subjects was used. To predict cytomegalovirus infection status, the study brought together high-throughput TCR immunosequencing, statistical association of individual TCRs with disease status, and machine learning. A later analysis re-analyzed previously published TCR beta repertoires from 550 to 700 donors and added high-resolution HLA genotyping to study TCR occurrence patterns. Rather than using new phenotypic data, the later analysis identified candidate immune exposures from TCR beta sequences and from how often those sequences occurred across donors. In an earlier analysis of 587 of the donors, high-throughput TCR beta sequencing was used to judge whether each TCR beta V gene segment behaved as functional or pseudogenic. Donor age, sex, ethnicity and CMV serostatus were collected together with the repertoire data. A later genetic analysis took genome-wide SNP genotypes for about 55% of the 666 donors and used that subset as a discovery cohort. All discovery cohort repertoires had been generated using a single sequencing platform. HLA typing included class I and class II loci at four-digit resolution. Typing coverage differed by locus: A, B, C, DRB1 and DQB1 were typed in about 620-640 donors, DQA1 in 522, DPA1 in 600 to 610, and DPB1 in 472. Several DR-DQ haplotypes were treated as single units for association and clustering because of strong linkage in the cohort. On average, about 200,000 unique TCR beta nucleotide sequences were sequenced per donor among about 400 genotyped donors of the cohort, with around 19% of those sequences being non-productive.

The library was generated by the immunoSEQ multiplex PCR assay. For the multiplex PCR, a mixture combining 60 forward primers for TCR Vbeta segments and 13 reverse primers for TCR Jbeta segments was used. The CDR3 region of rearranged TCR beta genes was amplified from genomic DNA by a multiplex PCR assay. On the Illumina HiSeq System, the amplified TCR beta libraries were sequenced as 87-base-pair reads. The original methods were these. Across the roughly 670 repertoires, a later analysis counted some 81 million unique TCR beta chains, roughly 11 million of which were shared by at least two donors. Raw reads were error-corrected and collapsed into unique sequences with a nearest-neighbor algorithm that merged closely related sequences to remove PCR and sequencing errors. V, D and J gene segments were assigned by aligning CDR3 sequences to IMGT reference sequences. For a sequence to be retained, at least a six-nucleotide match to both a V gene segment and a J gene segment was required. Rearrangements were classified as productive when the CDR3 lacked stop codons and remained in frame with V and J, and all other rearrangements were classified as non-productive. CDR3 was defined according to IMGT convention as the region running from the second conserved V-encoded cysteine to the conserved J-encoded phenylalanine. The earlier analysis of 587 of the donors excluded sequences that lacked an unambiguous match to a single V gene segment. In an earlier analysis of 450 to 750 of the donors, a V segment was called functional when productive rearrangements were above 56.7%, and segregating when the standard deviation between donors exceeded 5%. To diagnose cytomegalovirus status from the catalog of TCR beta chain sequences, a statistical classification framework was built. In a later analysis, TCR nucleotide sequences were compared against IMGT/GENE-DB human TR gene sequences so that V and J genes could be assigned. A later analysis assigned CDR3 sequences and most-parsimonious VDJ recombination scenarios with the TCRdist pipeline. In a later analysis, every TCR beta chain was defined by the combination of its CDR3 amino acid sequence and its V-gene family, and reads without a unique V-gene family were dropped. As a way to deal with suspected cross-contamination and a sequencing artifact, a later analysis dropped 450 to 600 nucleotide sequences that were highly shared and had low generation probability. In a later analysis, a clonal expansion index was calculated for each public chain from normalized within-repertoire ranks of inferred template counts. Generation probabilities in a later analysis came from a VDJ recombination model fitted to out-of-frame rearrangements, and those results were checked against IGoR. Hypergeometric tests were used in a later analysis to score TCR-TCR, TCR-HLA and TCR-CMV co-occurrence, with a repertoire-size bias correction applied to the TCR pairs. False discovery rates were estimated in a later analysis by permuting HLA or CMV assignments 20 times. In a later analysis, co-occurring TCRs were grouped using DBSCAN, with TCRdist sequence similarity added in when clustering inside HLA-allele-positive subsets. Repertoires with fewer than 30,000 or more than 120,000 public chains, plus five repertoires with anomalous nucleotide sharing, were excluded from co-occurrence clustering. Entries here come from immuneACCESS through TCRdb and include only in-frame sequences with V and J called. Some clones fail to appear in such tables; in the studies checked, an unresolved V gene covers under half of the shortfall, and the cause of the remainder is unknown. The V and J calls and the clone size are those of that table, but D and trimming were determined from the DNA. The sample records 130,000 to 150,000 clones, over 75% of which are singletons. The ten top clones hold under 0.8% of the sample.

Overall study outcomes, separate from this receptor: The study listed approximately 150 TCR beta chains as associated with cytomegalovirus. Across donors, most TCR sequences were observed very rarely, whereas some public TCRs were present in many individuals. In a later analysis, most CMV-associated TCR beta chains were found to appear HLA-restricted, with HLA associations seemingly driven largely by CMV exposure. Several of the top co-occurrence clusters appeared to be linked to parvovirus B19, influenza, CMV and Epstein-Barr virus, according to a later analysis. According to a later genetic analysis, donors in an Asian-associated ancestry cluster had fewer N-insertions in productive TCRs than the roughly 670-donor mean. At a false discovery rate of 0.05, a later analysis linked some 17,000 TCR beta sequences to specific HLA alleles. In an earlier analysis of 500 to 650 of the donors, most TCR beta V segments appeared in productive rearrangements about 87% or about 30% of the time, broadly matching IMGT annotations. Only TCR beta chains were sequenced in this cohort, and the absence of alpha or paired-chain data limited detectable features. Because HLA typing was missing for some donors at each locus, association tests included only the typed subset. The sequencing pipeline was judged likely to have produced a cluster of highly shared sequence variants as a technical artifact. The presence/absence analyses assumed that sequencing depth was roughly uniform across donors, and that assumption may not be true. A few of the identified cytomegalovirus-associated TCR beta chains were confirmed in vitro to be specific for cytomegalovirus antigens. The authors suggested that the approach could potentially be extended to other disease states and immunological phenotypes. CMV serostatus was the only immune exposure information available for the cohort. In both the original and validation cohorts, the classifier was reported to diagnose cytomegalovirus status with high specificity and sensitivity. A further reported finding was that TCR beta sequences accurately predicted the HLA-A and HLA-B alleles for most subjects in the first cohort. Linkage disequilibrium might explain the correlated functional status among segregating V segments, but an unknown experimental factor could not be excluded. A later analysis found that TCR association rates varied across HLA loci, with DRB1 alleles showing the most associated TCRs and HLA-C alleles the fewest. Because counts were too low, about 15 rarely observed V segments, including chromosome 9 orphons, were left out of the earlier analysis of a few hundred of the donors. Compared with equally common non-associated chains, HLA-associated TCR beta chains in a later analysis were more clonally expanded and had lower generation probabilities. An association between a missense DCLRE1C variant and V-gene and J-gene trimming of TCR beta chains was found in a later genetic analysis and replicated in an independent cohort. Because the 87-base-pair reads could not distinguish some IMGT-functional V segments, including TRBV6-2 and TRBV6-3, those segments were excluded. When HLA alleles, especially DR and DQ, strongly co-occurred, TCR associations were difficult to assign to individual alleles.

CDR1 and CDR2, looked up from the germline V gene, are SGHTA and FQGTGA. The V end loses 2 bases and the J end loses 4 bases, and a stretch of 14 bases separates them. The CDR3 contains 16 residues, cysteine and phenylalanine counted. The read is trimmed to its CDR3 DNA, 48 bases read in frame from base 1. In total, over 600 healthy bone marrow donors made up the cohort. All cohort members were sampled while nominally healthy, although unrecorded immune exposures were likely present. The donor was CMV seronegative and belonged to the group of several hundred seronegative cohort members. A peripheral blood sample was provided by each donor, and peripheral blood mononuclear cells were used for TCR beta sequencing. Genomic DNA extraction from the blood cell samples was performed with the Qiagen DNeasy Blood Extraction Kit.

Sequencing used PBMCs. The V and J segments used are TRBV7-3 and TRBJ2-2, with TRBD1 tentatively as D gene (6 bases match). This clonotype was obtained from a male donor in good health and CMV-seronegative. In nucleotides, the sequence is TGTGCCAGCAGCTTACGGCAGGGGATAGGCACCGGGGAGCTGTTTTTT. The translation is CASSLRQGIGTGELFF.